These 10 T cell receptor beta chains were all obtained from the same sample, sequenced in a study of CD8+CD57+ T cells in acquired aplastic anemia (dated by TCRdb to the late 2010s). Sequencing was carried out with an Illumina HiSeq 2000. Profiling of TCR beta VDJ combinations and CDR3 sequences used genomic DNA as the template. TCRdb handled the public reads itself, with Q25 trimming in fastp and clone calling in MiXCR, and kept productive beta chains. Every CDR3 protein is listed once, alongside the most common genes and DNA of its rows. The sample contains 150,000 to 200,000 distinct CDR3 sequences, around 66% of them found a single time. Clones ranked in the top ten supply 46% of the sample. Sequenced: sorted CD4+, CD8+, or CD8+CD57+ T cells (not recorded which) from PBMCs. All receptors come from a human donor with severe aplastic anemia or a healthy control (not recorded which).

This clonotype has just a few counts. V is TRBV7-3 and J is TRBJ2-1, with 11 bases matching TRBD2. With V trimmed by 6 bases and J by 7 bases, 2 bases remained unmatched. Germline-derived CDR1 and CDR2 are SGHTA and FQGTGA. The CDR3 covers 13 residues. The CDR3 DNA reads as TGTGCCAGCAGTACTAGCGGGGGAAATGAGCAGTTCTTC. It codes for CASSTSGGNEQFF.

The chain joins TRBV7-9 to TRBJ2-5; TRBD2 is a possible D gene (5 bases). The CDR3 is made up of 15 amino acids. The V gene's germline CDR1 is SEHNR and CDR2 FQNEAQ (reference sequence). V lost 2 bases and J lost 4, with 14 bases in between. The CDR3 region is CASSLSVSGGETQYF. Written as DNA, the CDR3 is TGTGCCAGCAGCTTAAGCGTGAGCGGTGGAGAGACCCAGTACTTC.

This clonotype occurred once. The chain employs TRBV10-2 and TRBJ2-7, with 9 bases that match TRBD2. Germline V gives CDR1 WSHSY, CDR2 SAAADI. The ends lost 0 bases at V and 4 bases at J; junction bases unmatched: 7. This CDR3 has 16 residues. This CDR3 is CASSESAGLAGYEQYF. For the CDR3, the DNA is TGCGCCAGCAGTGAGTCGGCGGGACTAGCTGGGTACGAGCAGTACTTC.

J is TRBJ2-5 and V is TRBV4-3, with D possibly matching TRBD2 (7 bases). CDR1 LGHNA and CDR2 YSLEER come from the germline V gene. The CDR3 sequence is 16 residues long. Trimming removed 2 bases at V and 4 bases at J, with 17 bases between. Here the CDR3 DNA reads TGCGCCAGCAGCCAAAGGACGGGGGGCGCCGGAGAGACCCAGTACTTC. Residues: CASSQRTGGAGETQYF.

The V and J genes are TRBV24-1 and TRBJ2-1; D call uncertain. V was trimmed by 2 bases and J by 7 bases, leaving 5 bases between them. CDR1 and CDR2 from the germline V gene are KGHDR and SFDVKD. This CDR3 has 12 amino acids. CDR3 residues: CATSDSRNEQFF. In nucleotides, the CDR3 is TGTGCCACCAGTGATTCGAGGAATGAGCAGTTCTTC.

This clonotype was seen ten or more times. V gene TRBV27 combines with J gene TRBJ2-2; D unresolved. This CDR3 spans 12 amino acids. Trimming cost V 5 bases and J 9 bases, with 10 bases left between them. The germline gives CDR1 MNHEY, CDR2 SMNVEV (reference sequence). CDR3: CASSLLARELFF. In DNA, the CDR3 is TGTGCCAGCAGTCTATTGGCTAGGGAGCTGTTTTTT.

V usage is TRBV5-1 and J usage is TRBJ2-7; no definite D call. The germline gives CDR1 SGHRS, CDR2 YFSETQ. CDR3 length: 14 amino acids. The germline V and J ends were trimmed by 4 bases and 3 bases, with 14 bases remaining between them. The CDR3 loop is CASSLGRKDYEQYF. In DNA form, the CDR3 reads TGCGCCAGCAGCCTCGGACGGAAAGACTACGAGCAGTACTTC.

The chain couples TRBV2 to TRBJ1-5; unclear D gene. This CDR3 has 14 residues. Trimming took off 7 bases at V and 0 bases at J, with 10 bases between the two ends. Germline values: CDR1 SNHLY, CDR2 FYNNEI. In DNA form, the CDR3 reads TGTGCCAGCAAACGGGGTTATAGCAATCAGCCCCAGCATTTT. This translates into CASKRGYSNQPQHF.

The rearrangement links TRBV9 to TRBJ2-2, with D perhaps given as TRBD1 or TRBD2 (5 bases each). Trimming left V 3 bases short and J 8 bases short, with 14 bases between. This CDR3 region has 14 residues. The germline V gene encodes CDR1 SGDLS and CDR2 YYNGEE. Written as DNA, the CDR3 is TGTGCCAGCAGCGCCCGGGACCTATTGGGGGAGCTGTTTTTT. Its protein is CASSARDLLGELFF.

Relative to its sample, this clonotype is medium-sized. This chain joins TRBV15 and TRBJ1-2; D not certain. The ends were cut back, 4 bases at V and 3 bases at J, with 9 bases in the middle. This CDR3 is built from 13 residues. CDR1 is LNHNV and CDR2 is YYDKDF in the germline V gene (reference sequence). In DNA form, the CDR3 reads TGTGCCACCAGCACGGAGAATGACTATGGCTACACCTTC. Amino acid sequence: CATSTENDYGYTF.